The 6 T cell receptor beta chains presented below share a single source sample, sequenced in a study of blood T cells in healthy people across ages (dated by TCRdb to between 2014 and 2016). Preparation of the library involved 5' RACE. Sequencing was performed on an Illumina HiSeq 2500. The second PCR ran for roughly 7 to 12 cycles and used a J-beta primer mix along with a sample-barcoded 5' primer. TCRdb trimmed public reads at Q25 via fastp, called clones via MiXCR and kept in-frame beta chains. Merged by CDR3 protein, the rows form single entries marked with the most common genes and DNA. This sample comprises approximately 800,000 distinct CDR3 sequences, roughly 25% of them detected only once. 3% of the sample belongs to the ten largest clones. Another study also made use of these data, one on T cells of mothers and their children.

The sequenced sample consisted of blood. These TCRs come from a boy younger than 18 in good health.

The chain joins TRBV4-2 to TRBJ1-2; D may be TRBD1 (6 bases). Germline CDR1 is LGHNA and CDR2 is YNFKEQ. With 0 bases removed from V and 7 bases from J, the gap between germline ends came to 9 bases. This CDR3 has 13 residues. The CDR3 sequence is CASSQEGGSGYTF. In DNA, the CDR3 is TGTGCCAGCAGCCAAGAAGGGGGAAGTGGCTACACCTTC.

The V and J genes are TRBV12-3 or TRBV12-4 and TRBJ1-2; D remains ambiguous. V was cut by 3 bases and J by 8 bases, with 10 bases left in between. This CDR3 is 12 amino acids long. CDR3 nucleotides: TGTGCCAGCAGTTTGGTCGGGTTCGGCTACACCTTC. Translation gives CASSLVGFGYTF.

The chain combines TRBV10-3 with TRBJ2-7; the match to TRBD1 covers 9 bases. CDR3 length: 15 residues. Germline loops: CDR1 ENHRY, CDR2 SYGVKD. The V gene end was trimmed by 7 bases and the J gene end by 2 bases; junction bases not matched to a gene: 9. The CDR3 DNA is TGTGCCATCACCGAGGGGGGACAGGGCACCTACGAGCAGTACTTC. It encodes CAITEGGQGTYEQYF.

This clonotype was counted a single time. V is TRBV28 and J is TRBJ2-7; D gene unclear. CDR1 MDHEN and CDR2 SYDVKM come from the germline V gene. V was trimmed by 6 bases and J by 2 bases, leaving 17 bases between them. This CDR3 has 15 residues. The CDR3 loop is CASSRPVTLTYEQYF. The CDR3, as DNA: TGTGCCAGCAGCCGTCCAGTTACTCTCACCTACGAGCAGTACTTC.

CDR3 sequence: CASSFQGWNGYTF. The CDR3 nucleotides are TGTGCCAGCAGTTTTCAGGGTTGGAACGGCTACACCTTC. This chain uses TRBV12-3 or TRBV12-4 with TRBJ1-2; D is possibly TRBD1 (5 bases). The CDR3 totals 13 residues. V lost 3 bases and J 8 bases, leaving 13 bases between the germline ends.

This chain connects TRBV20-1 to TRBJ2-1; the match to TRBD2 covers 7 bases. The length of the CDR3 is 16 residues. Trimming took 7 bases from V and 6 from J; bases not matched to a gene: 18. Germline V gene sequence: CDR1 DFQATT, CDR2 SNEGSKA (reference sequence). CDR3 amino acids: CSVAPLRTRVFNEQFF. DNA for the CDR3: TGCAGTGTCGCCCCCCTCCGGACTAGGGTCTTCAATGAGCAGTTCTTC.